This T cell receptor (beta chain) was obtained from a study of T-cell reconstitution after alpha-beta-depleted transplantation in children. This CDR3 spans 14 amino acids. Trimming took off 0 bases at V and 4 bases at J, with 7 bases between the two ends. The germline gives CDR1 MNHEY, CDR2 SVGEGT. A library of TCRbeta sequences, prepared with unique molecular identifiers, was generated. TCRdb reanalysed the PCR reads using MiXCR and keeps one entry per CDR3 protein. The sample comprises some 490,000 distinct CDR3 sequences, around 12% of which are singletons, and around 6% rests with the top ten. This clonotype occurred a few times.

The rearrangement links TRBV6-2 or TRBV6-3 to TRBJ2-1; D call uncertain. This sequence was found in a human donor who donated a stem cell graft to a child with combined immunodeficiency. The source material was PBMCs from the stem cell graft donor, sampled from the stem cell graft. The CDR3: CASSYSAIYNEQFF. The CDR3 DNA reads as TGTGCCAGCAGTTACTCGGCTATATACAATGAGCAGTTCTTC.